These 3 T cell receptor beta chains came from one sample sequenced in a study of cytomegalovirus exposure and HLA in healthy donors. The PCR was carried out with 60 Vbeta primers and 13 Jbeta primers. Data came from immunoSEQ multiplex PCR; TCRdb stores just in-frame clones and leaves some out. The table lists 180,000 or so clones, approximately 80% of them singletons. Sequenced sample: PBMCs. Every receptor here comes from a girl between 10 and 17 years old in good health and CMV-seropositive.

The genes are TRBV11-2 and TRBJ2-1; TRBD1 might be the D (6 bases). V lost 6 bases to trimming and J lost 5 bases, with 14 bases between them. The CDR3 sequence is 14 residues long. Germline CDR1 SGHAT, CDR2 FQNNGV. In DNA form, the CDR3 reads TGTGCCAGCAGGGGACGGGACAAAAACAATGAGCAGTTCTTC. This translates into CASRGRDKNNEQFF.

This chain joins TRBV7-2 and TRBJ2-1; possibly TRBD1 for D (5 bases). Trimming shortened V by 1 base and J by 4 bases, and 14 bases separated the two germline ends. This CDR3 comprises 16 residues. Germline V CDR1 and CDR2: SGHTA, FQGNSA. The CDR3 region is CASSLVQGTLYNEQFF. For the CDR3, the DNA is TGTGCCAGCAGCTTAGTGCAGGGTACGTTATACAATGAGCAGTTCTTC.

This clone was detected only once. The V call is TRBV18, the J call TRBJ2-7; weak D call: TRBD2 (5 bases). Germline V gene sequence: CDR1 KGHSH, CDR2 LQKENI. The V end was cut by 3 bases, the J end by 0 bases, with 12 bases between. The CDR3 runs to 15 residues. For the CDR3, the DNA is TGTGCCAGCTCACCGACGGGGAAAAGCTCCTACGAGCAGTACTTC. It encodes CASSPTGKSSYEQYF.